The entry below gives a single T cell receptor (beta chain) sequence along with its context. These data originate in a study of control samples from healthy donors and cancer patients. Per the germline V gene, CDR1 is SNHLY and CDR2 is FYNNEI. The germline V and J ends were trimmed by 4 bases and 0 bases, with 15 bases remaining between them. This CDR3 is 16 amino acids long. Assay used: immunoSEQ multiplex PCR; TCRdb lists only in-frame clones, some missing. The sample carries 100,000 to 150,000 clones, roughly nine tenths recorded once. This chain connects TRBV2 to TRBJ1-2; D ambiguous. Sample: PBMCs. The receptor comes from a man in his fifties with head and neck cancer. Here the CDR3 DNA reads TGTGCCAGCAGTGTCAGACCGACAAGTTCTAACTATGGCTACACCTTC. This sequence encodes CASSVRPTSSNYGYTF.